The 10 T cell receptor beta chains presented below share a single source sample, sequenced in a study of radiotherapy plus CTLA-4 blockade in lung cancer. Sequencing was performed with immunoSEQ multiplex PCR; in TCRdb, only in-frame clones are kept and a portion is missing. Here the sample spans 35,000 to 40,000 clones, more than 70% being singletons. The source material was peripheral blood, sampled from a patient treated with radiotherapy plus ipilimumab. The source is a human donor with non-small cell lung cancer who had stable disease on radiotherapy plus ipilimumab.

The rearrangement uses TRBV2 and TRBJ2-7, with 8 bases lining up with TRBD2. V shed 3 bases, J shed 3 bases, and the junction held 10 bases outside the gene matches. The CDR3 runs 16 residues. Germline V gene lookup returns CDR1 SNHLY and CDR2 FYNNEI. CDR3 in DNA: TGTGCCAGCAGTGATACGAATCAGAGCGGGAGCTACGAGCAGTACTTC. Residues: CASSDTNQSGSYEQYF.

The chain carries TRBV2 and TRBJ2-7; the match to TRBD1 covers 10 bases. CDR1 SNHLY and CDR2 FYNNEI come from the germline V gene. Trimming at V came to 6 bases and at J to 6 bases, leaving 5 bases not matched to a gene. This CDR3 is 13 amino acids long. The CDR3 region has the DNA TGTGCCAGCAGCTGGACAGGGGGGGGCGAGCAGTACTTC. Protein product: CASSWTGGGEQYF.

The rearrangement links TRBV4-2 to TRBJ2-5; a weak D match, TRBD2 (6 bases). Germline V gene lookup returns CDR1 LGHNA and CDR2 YNFKEQ. The CDR3 runs 16 residues. Trimming cost V 0 bases and J 7 bases, with 18 bases left between them. As DNA, the CDR3 is TGTGCCAGCAGCCAAGAAATACGGTCCGGGAGTGGGACCCAGTACTTC. Its translation is CASSQEIRSGSGTQYF.

This clone was seen a few times. The V gene is TRBV6-5, the J gene TRBJ2-2; D might be TRBD2 (6 bases). Trimming cost V 6 bases and J 7 bases, with 18 bases left between them. This CDR3 has 15 amino acids. Germline CDR1 MNHEY, CDR2 SVGAGI. CDR3 sequence: CASSRGTKDGGELFF. CDR3 nucleotides: TGTGCCAGCAGCCGCGGGACCAAAGACGGCGGGGAGCTGTTTTTT.

This clone was observed once. This chain connects TRBV15 to TRBJ2-7; the D gene is possibly TRBD1 (5 bases). Trimming cost V 3 bases and J 2 bases, with 11 bases left between them. The CDR3 consists of 14 residues. Germline CDR1 reads LNHNV; CDR2 reads YYDKDF (reference sequence). Here the CDR3 DNA reads TGTGCCACCAGCAGGGATCCAGGGCCCTACGAGCAGTACTTC. This sequence encodes CATSRDPGPYEQYF. The variable domain in full, completed from reference TRBV15 and TRBJ2-7, reads DAMVIQNPRYQVTQFGKPVTLSCSQTLNHNVMYWYQQKSSQAPKLLFHYYDKDFNNEADTPDNFQSRRPNTSFCFLDIRSPGLGDTAMYLCATSRDPGPYEQYFGPGTRLTVT.

The chain is built from TRBV10-3 and TRBJ2-7; possible D gene TRBD1, 5 bases. With 0 bases removed from V and 1 base from J, the gap between germline ends came to 13 bases. Per the germline V gene, CDR1 is ENHRY and CDR2 is SYGVKD. The CDR3 has 16 residues. The CDR3 DNA reads as TGTGCCATCAGTGAGTCAAGTACAGGAATATCCTACGAGCAGTACTTC. Its translation: CAISESSTGISYEQYF.

V usage is TRBV5-1 and J usage is TRBJ2-5, with 8 nucleotides matching TRBD1. CDR1 is SGHRS, CDR2 YFSETQ, per germline. CDR3 length equals 17 residues. The J segment lost 1 base and the V segment lost 0 bases, leaving 8 bases of the junction unmatched. CDR3 sequence (DNA): TGCGCCAGCAGCTTGGCTCAGGGGGCCCCCTCCCAAGAGACCCAGTACTTC. As protein: CASSLAQGAPSQETQYF.

This clone was observed a single time. This chain uses TRBV4-3 with TRBJ1-1; D call uncertain. The CDR3 consists of 13 residues. The germline V gene encodes CDR1 LGHNA and CDR2 YSLEER. V gave up 0 bases and J gave up 8 bases, with 10 bases separating them. For the CDR3, the DNA is TGCGCCAGCAGCCAAGAGGTCCCACTGGAAGCTTTCTTT. As protein: CASSQEVPLEAFF.

This clone was seen a handful of times. The rearrangement links TRBV5-1 to TRBJ1-2; 7 nucleotides line up with TRBD1. V shed 4 bases, J shed 6 bases, and the junction held 15 bases outside the gene matches. The CDR3 has 16 residues. The germline V gene has CDR1 SGHRS and CDR2 YFSETQ. The CDR3 region is CASSTGDQPSNDGYTF. In nucleotides, the CDR3 is TGCGCCAGCAGCACAGGGGACCAACCATCGAATGATGGCTACACCTTC.

V and J are TRBV6-6 and TRBJ1-1; D is undetermined. This CDR3 region has 14 residues. V lost 0 bases to trimming and J lost 1 base, with 6 bases between them. Germline V gene data show CDR1 as MNHNY and CDR2 as SVGAGI (reference sequence). The chain's CDR3 is CASSYSAGNTEAFF. Written as DNA, the CDR3 is TGTGCCAGCAGTTACTCGGCGGGGAACACTGAAGCTTTCTTT.